Listed below are T cell receptor beta chains from one sample, sequenced in a study of blood T cells in healthy people across ages. TCRdb called the 5' RACE reads again in MiXCR, with one record for every CDR3 protein. The sample includes over 1,500,000 distinct CDR3 sequences, roughly 52% of them seen just once. The material sequenced was blood. The receptors come from a woman aged 40 to 50 in good health. Both conserved end residues are part of each CDR3. Clone size is given for some rows only: seen once, a few or many times, or a class if the clone is expanded.

v_gene,abundance,CDR3aa
TRBV20-1,few,CSAIVGGNHEQYF
TRBV2,NA,CASSEASTNEKLFF
TRBV6-5,once,CASSDTAHYGYTF
TRBV7-2,NA,CASSLGGSPSYEQYF
TRBV7-9,NA,CASNSRAGSFGEQYF
TRBV20-1,NA,CSASGTEAGEQYF
TRBV29-1,once,CSVERQGNEQFF
TRBV9,few,CASSGRRTGGSYNEQFF
TRBV6-2/TRBV6-3,NA,CASSGISLSDTQYF
TRBV12-3/TRBV12-4,NA,CASSLTRLPSDTQYF
TRBV4-3,NA,CASSPGSGGFQETQYF
TRBV7-2,NA,CASSFEPGGWETQYF
TRBV12-3/TRBV12-4,NA,CASSPEPTGIYGYTF
TRBV20-1,few,CSAFGTGALTQPQHF
TRBV20-1,once,CSAAHLAGGGTDTQYF
TRBV6-2/TRBV6-3,few,CASISGENAYEQYF
TRBV4-1,NA,CASSQPRLAGSYEQYF
TRBV13,few,CASSRLQTGIRDTQYF
TRBV3-1,NA,CASRRRPTSSEQFF
TRBV4-3,NA,CASSQDKNSGNTIYF
TRBV20-1,NA,CSASPPGGFANYGYTF
TRBV4-1,NA,CASSQGGQEPWYTF
TRBV4-3,few,CASSQDQADTQYF
TRBV20-1,NA,CSARDPRGSETQYF
TRBV7-9,few,CASSRRLAGLNEQFF
TRBV27,NA,CASSRKTESETQYF
TRBV7-2,NA,CAEGGAGSSYNEQFF
TRBV20-1,NA,CSASPLAGPGYNEQFF
TRBV15,NA,CATSRDQGSGGVSYEQYF
TRBV27,NA,CASGRQESYGYTF
TRBV25-1,NA,CASREAGTGTGANVLTF
TRBV10-3,NA,CAIGVLGGSGANVLTF
TRBV20-1,NA,CSASEAGAGRGLGRTEAFF
TRBV7-2,NA,CASSLGASGPLSSSYNEQFF
TRBV6-2/TRBV6-3,few,CASSFDPSGVSYEQYF
TRBV7-2,NA,CASSPRGGTNEQFF
TRBV7-6,NA,CASSLGTSGGSYEQYF
TRBV20-1,NA,CSASWLGGSWNEQFF
TRBV7-2,NA,CATKFYNEQYF
TRBV27,NA,CASTLRLTSGPSYEQYF
TRBV6-2/TRBV6-3,NA,CASSPYESETQYF
TRBV29-1,NA,CSAGGRGAETQYF
TRBV28,NA,CASSPAENYGYTF
TRBV18,NA,CASSPPQLANYGYTF
TRBV25-1,once,CASSEGATGGANYGCTF
TRBV6-5,few,CATSTGRREQYF
TRBV20-1,NA,CSAGRGGQETQFF
TRBV24-1,NA,CATSERSPYGQPGKTDTQYF
TRBV20-1,NA,CSARTVVNLDTQYF
TRBV12-3/TRBV12-4,NA,CASSKRTEDTQYF
TRBV5-6,NA,CASSFDRGTGEQYF